This paragraph covers one T cell receptor (beta chain) sequence. The data stem from a study of T cell responses to AZD1222 COVID-19 vaccine. The assay was immunoSEQ multiplex PCR, and TCRdb's table has in-frame clones only and misses some. The sample has some 87,000 clones, about 90% seen once. There are 16 residues in the CDR3. CDR1 and CDR2 (germline): SGHRS, YFSETQ. Trimming left V 4 bases short and J 0 bases short, with 13 bases between. The chain joins TRBV5-1 to TRBJ1-4; D gene unclear. This TCR was sampled from an adult in good health. The source material was peripheral blood, sampled on day 0 of MenACWY control vaccination. The CDR3 nucleotides read TGCGCCAGCAGCCCGGGATCCGTAGCAACTAATGAAAAACTGTTTTTT. Amino acid sequence: CASSPGSVATNEKLFF.